These T cell receptor beta chains were read from a single sample in a study of shared clonotypes between healthy human individuals. Assay used: immunoSEQ multiplex PCR; TCRdb lists only in-frame clones, some missing. The table has more than 1.2 million clones, 98% to 99% seen once. The sequenced sample was naive CD4+ T cells sorted from blood. All receptors come from a man younger than 45 in good health. The conserved cysteine and the conserved F or W are not part of the CDR3 here. The order of the fields is V gene, CDR3 length, CDR3 protein.

V gene: TRBV15
CDR3 length: 16
CDR3 protein: ATSREGEGAWGFQPQH

V gene: TRBV7-2
CDR3 length: 15
CDR3 protein: ASSPRPLAGAKNIQY

V gene: TRBV5-4
CDR3 length: 13
CDR3 protein: ASSLGGATQETQY

V gene: TRBV2
CDR3 length: 12
CDR3 protein: ASSDRERNQPQH

V gene: TRBV2
CDR3 length: 13
CDR3 protein: ASSLDRYSNQPQH

V gene: TRBV27
CDR3 length: 12
CDR3 protein: ASSLIGSRGEQY

V gene: TRBV19
CDR3 length: 16
CDR3 protein: ASSMTGGLGMGNQPQH

V gene: TRBV5-6
CDR3 length: 10
CDR3 protein: ASSKRNYGYT

V gene: TRBV5-1
CDR3 length: 13
CDR3 protein: ASSLVEAGTNEQF

V gene: TRBV5-6
CDR3 length: 13
CDR3 protein: ASSTWDRVTYEQY

V gene: TRBV27
CDR3 length: 18
CDR3 protein: ASSLLIPGLAGFSTDTQY

V gene: TRBV9
CDR3 length: 9
CDR3 protein: ASSVGARYT

V gene: TRBV7-7
CDR3 length: 13
CDR3 protein: ASSQRLAGNNEQF

V gene: TRBV28
CDR3 length: 11
CDR3 protein: ASSVLGGQPQH

V gene: TRBV9
CDR3 length: 17
CDR3 protein: ASSPLPNPGQGSFYEQY

V gene: TRBV10-1
CDR3 length: 10
CDR3 protein: ASSGNTDTQY

V gene: TRBV4-3
CDR3 length: 11
CDR3 protein: ASSQGSNQPQH

V gene: TRBV4-2
CDR3 length: 16
CDR3 protein: ASSQDPLGQGRYNEQF

V gene: TRBV27
CDR3 length: 12
CDR3 protein: ASSRQGLMARQY

V gene: TRBV27
CDR3 length: 13
CDR3 protein: ASSPGTSGRNEQF

V gene: TRBV9
CDR3 length: 11
CDR3 protein: ASSVSGYNEQF

V gene: TRBV27
CDR3 length: 11
CDR3 protein: ASRAFGSYEQY

V gene: TRBV9
CDR3 length: 11
CDR3 protein: ASGGGANTEAF

V gene: TRBV5-4
CDR3 length: 12
CDR3 protein: ASSLWSSGNTIY

V gene: TRBV5-1
CDR3 length: 12
CDR3 protein: ASSLEQELGEQY

V gene: TRBV29-1
CDR3 length: 11
CDR3 protein: SVAVGQTYEQY

V gene: TRBV11-2
CDR3 length: 13
CDR3 protein: ASSDGTGATGELF

V gene: TRBV18
CDR3 length: 14
CDR3 protein: ASSPLGTGLTDTQY

V gene: TRBV11-1
CDR3 length: 13
CDR3 protein: ASSWTSGGTYEQY

V gene: TRBV7-8
CDR3 length: 13
CDR3 protein: ASSFRLPPTYEQY

V gene: TRBV7-2
CDR3 length: 12
CDR3 protein: ASSSGQVNGELF

V gene: TRBV25-1
CDR3 length: 16
CDR3 protein: ASSELGLATNGAYEQY

V gene: TRBV5-4
CDR3 length: 14
CDR3 protein: ASSFPSPSTTDTQY

V gene: TRBV7-9
CDR3 length: 12
CDR3 protein: ASSLAREKYEQY

V gene: TRBV5-1
CDR3 length: 13
CDR3 protein: ASSFGGEGTGELF

V gene: TRBV15
CDR3 length: 15
CDR3 protein: ATSRDLRSSGSHEQF

V gene: TRBV19
CDR3 length: 12
CDR3 protein: ASSIDEFRDGYT

V gene: TRBV5-5
CDR3 length: 13
CDR3 protein: ASSFSPQGYTEAF

V gene: TRBV5-5
CDR3 length: 13
CDR3 protein: ASSSPGTVSYEQY

V gene: TRBV2
CDR3 length: 12
CDR3 protein: ASSLELSNYGYT

V gene: TRBV5-1
CDR3 length: 12
CDR3 protein: ASSYRTNTGELF

V gene: TRBV5-1
CDR3 length: 13
CDR3 protein: ASSLVSGTTDTQY

V gene: TRBV6-6
CDR3 length: 11
CDR3 protein: ASSPRARQPQH

V gene: TRBV10-1
CDR3 length: 13
CDR3 protein: ASSEAGSSYNEQF

V gene: TRBV18
CDR3 length: 12
CDR3 protein: ASSLSGVHETQY

V gene: TRBV11-2
CDR3 length: 13
CDR3 protein: ASSASSGPTNEQF

V gene: TRBV14
CDR3 length: 11
CDR3 protein: ASSHRDTGELF

V gene: TRBV5-1
CDR3 length: 11
CDR3 protein: ASSLVGDTEAF

V gene: TRBV28
CDR3 length: 15
CDR3 protein: ASSSPRWVAGVTTQY

V gene: TRBV28
CDR3 length: 14
CDR3 protein: ASSLDPRDSSYEQY

V gene: TRBV18
CDR3 length: 15
CDR3 protein: ASSPQETGGTGGEQY

V gene: TRBV11-2
CDR3 length: 12
CDR3 protein: ASSLAWVGTEAF

V gene: TRBV5-1
CDR3 length: 13
CDR3 protein: ASSQGEGSSYEQY

V gene: TRBV29-1
CDR3 length: 11
CDR3 protein: SVGTELREKLF

V gene: TRBV11-2
CDR3 length: 12
CDR3 protein: ASSLTSSYNEQF

V gene: TRBV6-5
CDR3 length: 12
CDR3 protein: ASSYLEGLGEQY

V gene: TRBV19
CDR3 length: 13
CDR3 protein: ASSRIAGGPSEQY

V gene: TRBV28
CDR3 length: 13
CDR3 protein: ASSFVTGARQPQH

V gene: TRBV6-5
CDR3 length: 12
CDR3 protein: ASSYGKGREKLF